Listed below are T cell receptor beta chains from one sample, sequenced in a study of siplizumab effects on memory and regulatory T cells. Assay: immunoSEQ multiplex PCR; the TCRdb copy retains only in-frame clones and omits some. The table records approximately 98,000 clones, about 95% of them present only once. What was sequenced was non-Treg CD4+ T cells sorted from blood. The source of these receptors is a human donor in good health. Each CDR3 is given with its conserved first and last residue. D genes are given only for firm matches. Rows give clone size only sometimes, using once, few, many, or a class for an expanded clone.

TRBV19,TRBJ2-3,-,-,CASKVVGTDTQYF,TGTGCCAGTAAAGTTGTGGGGACAGATACGCAGTATTTT
TRBV7-3,TRBJ2-3,-,-,CASSWRETDTQYF,TGTGCCAGCAGCTGGAGGGAGACAGATACGCAGTATTTT
TRBV18,TRBJ2-1,TRBD1,-,CASSPPQGSYNEQFF,TGTGCCAGCTCACCCCCACAGGGGTCCTACAATGAGCAGTTCTTC
TRBV11-3,TRBJ2-7,-,-,CASSLRQDKFYEQYF,TGTGCCAGCAGCTTGAGGCAGGACAAATTCTACGAGCAGTACTTC
TRBV7-2,TRBJ2-3,-,-,CASRLTPPQGRDTQYF,TGTGCCAGCAGGTTAACCCCCCCTCAGGGGAGAGATACGCAGTATTTT
TRBV6-4,TRBJ2-1,-,-,CASSQNWGDEQFF,TGTGCCAGCAGTCAAAACTGGGGCGATGAGCAGTTCTTC
TRBV7-6,TRBJ2-5,-,once,CASTNHPGETQYF,TGTGCCAGCACCAATCATCCGGGGGAGACCCAGTACTTC
TRBV4-2,TRBJ1-3,TRBD1,-,CASSQNGKQGAFGNTIYF,TGTGCCAGCAGCCAAAATGGTAAACAGGGGGCATTTGGAAACACCATATATTTT
TRBV4-2,TRBJ2-3,-,-,CASSQGSGASTDTQYF,TGTGCCAGCAGCCAAGGAAGCGGCGCGTCAACAGATACGCAGTATTTT
TRBV9,TRBJ2-1,TRBD2,-,CASSVGLAGGFGRYGEQFF,TGTGCCAGCAGCGTTGGACTAGCGGGAGGATTTGGGCGCTACGGTGAGCAGTTCTTC
TRBV28,TRBJ1-4,-,-,CASTSPLRTTNEKLFF,TGTGCCAGCACTTCTCCCCTAAGAACAACTAATGAAAAACTGTTTTTT
TRBV11-2,TRBJ2-7,-,-,CASSLRRGGYEQYF,TGTGCCAGCAGCTTAAGGAGGGGAGGCTACGAGCAGTACTTC
TRBV20-1,TRBJ1-1,TRBD1,-,CSARGTGWAFF,TGCAGTGCTAGAGGGACAGGCTGGGCTTTCTTT
TRBV28,TRBJ1-2,-,-,CASRPLGRHYGYTF,TGTGCCAGCAGACCCCTGGGACGGCACTATGGCTACACCTTC
TRBV6-5,TRBJ1-2,-,-,CASSRAGQLNYGYTF,TGTGCCAGCAGCCGAGCCGGGCAGCTTAACTATGGCTACACCTTC
TRBV7-6,TRBJ2-3,-,-,CASSLVLGSLTDTQYF,TGTGCCAGCAGCTTAGTTTTGGGGTCTCTCACAGATACGCAGTATTTT
TRBV10-1,TRBJ1-1,TRBD1,-,CASSENRGQPEAFF,TGCGCCAGCAGTGAGAACAGGGGGCAGCCTGAAGCTTTCTTT
TRBV5-1,TRBJ1-1,-,-,CASSLVGAGNTEAFF,TGCGCCAGCAGCTTGGTTGGAGCAGGGAACACTGAAGCTTTCTTT
TRBV27,TRBJ2-1,TRBD2,once,CASSFIGIAGSEQFF,TGTGCCAGCAGTTTCATTGGGATAGCGGGATCTGAGCAGTTCTTC
TRBV2,TRBJ2-1,TRBD1,-,CASIFGTGFNEQFF,TGTGCCAGCATATTCGGGACAGGGTTCAATGAGCAGTTCTTC
TRBV6-5,TRBJ2-1,-,-,CASRRGGENEQFF,TGTGCCAGCCGGCGGGGCGGGGAAAATGAGCAGTTCTTC
TRBV28,TRBJ2-5,-,-,CASSPLSSGKETQYF,TGTGCCAGCAGTCCTCTCAGCTCAGGGAAGGAGACCCAGTACTTC
TRBV14,TRBJ2-3,TRBD2,-,CASSQEGHPRGLAETTDTQYF,TGTGCCAGCAGCCAAGAAGGACACCCAAGAGGACTAGCGGAGACCACAGATACGCAGTATTTT
TRBV30,TRBJ2-1,TRBD1,-,CAASDRAYNEQFF,TGTGCCGCCTCGGACAGGGCCTACAATGAGCAGTTCTTC